This passage covers 6 T cell receptor beta chains from one sample sequenced in a study of technical replicates of blood from several donors. Profiled with immunoSEQ multiplex PCR; TCRdb holds only in-frame clones, not every one. In the table there are over 65,000 clones, 98% of which are singletons. Sequenced input: T cells isolated from PBMCs. Every receptor here comes from a human donor in good health.

V gene TRBV2 combines with J gene TRBJ2-4, with 8 positions matching TRBD2. Germline V gives CDR1 SNHLY, CDR2 FYNNEI. Germline trimming cut 6 bases from V and 6 bases from J; bases unmatched to any gene: 7. There are 14 residues in the CDR3. This CDR3 is CASRGPGGGNIQYF. DNA for the CDR3: TGTGCCAGCAGGGGCCCGGGGGGGGGAAACATTCAGTACTTC.

The chain links TRBV9 to TRBJ2-3; 10 positions agree with TRBD2. The V segment lost 2 bases and the J segment 0 bases; nucleotides outside the gene matches: 6. This CDR3 region has 17 residues. The germline V gene has CDR1 SGDLS and CDR2 YYNGEE. For the CDR3, the DNA is TGTGCCAGCAGCGTTTCGGTTAGCGGGGGGAGCACAGATACGCAGTATTTT. Its translation: CASSVSVSGGSTDTQYF.

V and J are TRBV25-1 and TRBJ1-2, with a tentative D call TRBD1 (6 bases). Trimming removed 3 bases at V and 3 bases at J, with 8 bases between. The CDR3 is 13 residues long. Germline lookup yields CDR1 MGHDK and CDR2 SYGVNS. The CDR3 nucleotides read TGTGCCAGCAGTGATTGGACAGACTATGGCTACACCTTC. This gives the protein CASSDWTDYGYTF.

The chain employs TRBV4-1 and TRBJ1-1; a possible D gene is TRBD1 (6 bases). The CDR3 spans 15 residues. V was trimmed by 1 base and J by 0 bases, leaving 9 bases between them. The V gene's germline CDR1 is MGHRA and CDR2 YSYEKL. In DNA form, the CDR3 reads TGCGCCAGCAGCCAAGTAGACAGGCTGAACACTGAAGCTTTCTTT. It is translated as CASSQVDRLNTEAFF.

The rearrangement uses TRBV6-5 and TRBJ1-5; D is unresolved. CDR1 and CDR2 (germline): MNHEY, SVGAGI. CDR3 length equals 16 residues. V was pared by 0 bases and J by 9 bases, with 18 bases between. The CDR3 is CASSYSPVPSGWPQHF. The CDR3 DNA reads TGTGCCAGCAGTTACTCCCCCGTCCCGTCCGGGTGGCCCCAGCATTTT.

The chain is built from TRBV6-1 and TRBJ2-2; no reliable D call. The V gene lost 7 bases and the J gene lost 1 base, with 4 bases spanning the gap. Germline CDR1 and CDR2: MNHNS and SASEGT. The CDR3 totals 12 residues. This CDR3 is CASKQNTGELFF. The CDR3 DNA is TGTGCCAGCAAACAGAACACCGGGGAGCTGTTTTTT.